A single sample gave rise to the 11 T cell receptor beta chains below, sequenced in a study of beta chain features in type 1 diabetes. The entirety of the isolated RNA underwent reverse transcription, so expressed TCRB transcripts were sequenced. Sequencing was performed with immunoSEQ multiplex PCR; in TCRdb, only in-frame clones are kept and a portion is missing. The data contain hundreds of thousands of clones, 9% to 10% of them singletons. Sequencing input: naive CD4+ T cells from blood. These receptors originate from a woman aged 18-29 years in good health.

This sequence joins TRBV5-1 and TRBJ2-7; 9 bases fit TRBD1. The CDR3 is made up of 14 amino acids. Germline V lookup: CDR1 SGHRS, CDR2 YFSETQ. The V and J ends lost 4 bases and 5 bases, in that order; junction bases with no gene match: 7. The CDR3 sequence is CASSVRDRVDEQYF. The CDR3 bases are TGCGCCAGCAGCGTACGGGACAGGGTTGACGAGCAGTACTTC.

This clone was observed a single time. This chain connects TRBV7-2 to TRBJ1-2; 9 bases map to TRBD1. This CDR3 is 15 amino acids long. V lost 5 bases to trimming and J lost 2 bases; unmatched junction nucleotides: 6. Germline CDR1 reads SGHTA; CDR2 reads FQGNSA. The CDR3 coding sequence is TGTGCCAGCAGCACCTCGGGACAGGGCAACTATGGCTACACCTTC. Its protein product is CASSTSGQGNYGYTF.

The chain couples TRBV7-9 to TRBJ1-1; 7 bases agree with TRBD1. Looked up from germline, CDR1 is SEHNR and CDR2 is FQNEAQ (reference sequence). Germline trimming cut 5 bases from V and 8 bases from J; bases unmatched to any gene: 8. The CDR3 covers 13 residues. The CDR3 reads CASSVRDSQEAFF. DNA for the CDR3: TGTGCCAGCAGCGTGAGGGACAGTCAAGAAGCTTTCTTT.

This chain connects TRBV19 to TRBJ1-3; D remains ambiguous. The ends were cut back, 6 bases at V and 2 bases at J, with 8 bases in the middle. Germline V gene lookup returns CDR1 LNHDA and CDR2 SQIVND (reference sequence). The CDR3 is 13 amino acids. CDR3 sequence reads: CASRLNTGNTIYF. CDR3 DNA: TGTGCCAGTAGACTAAACACTGGAAACACCATATATTTT.

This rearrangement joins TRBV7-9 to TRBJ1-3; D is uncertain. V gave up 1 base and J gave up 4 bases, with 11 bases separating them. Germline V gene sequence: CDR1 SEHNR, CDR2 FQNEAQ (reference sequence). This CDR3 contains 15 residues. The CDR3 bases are TGTGCCAGCAGCTTAGGACTCTCGGCGGGAAACACCATATATTTT. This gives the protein CASSLGLSAGNTIYF.

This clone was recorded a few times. The CDR3 DNA is TGTGCCAGCAACTTTAACCAACTAGCGGGTGTGAATGAGCAGTTCTTC. Translated: CASNFNQLAGVNEQFF. This sequence joins TRBV7-8 and TRBJ2-1; 9 positions agree with TRBD2. This CDR3 is built from 16 residues. CDR1 and CDR2 from the germline V gene are SGHVS and FQNEAQ. J was trimmed by 7 bases and V by 7 bases; bases with no gene match: 14. Looking up the rest from reference TRBV7-8 and TRBJ2-1 gives the full variable domain: GAGVSQSPRYKVAKRGQDVALRCDPISGHVSLFWYQQALGQGPEFLTYFQNEAQLDKSGLPSDRFFAERPEGSVSTLKIQRTQQEDSAVYLCASNFNQLAGVNEQFFGPGTRLTVL.

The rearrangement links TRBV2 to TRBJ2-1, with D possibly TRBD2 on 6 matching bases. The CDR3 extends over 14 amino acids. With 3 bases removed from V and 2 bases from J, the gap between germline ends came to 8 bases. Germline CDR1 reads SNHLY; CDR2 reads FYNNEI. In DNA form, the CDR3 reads TGTGCCAGCAGTGAGACTAGTGCCTACAATGAGCAGTTCTTC. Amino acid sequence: CASSETSAYNEQFF.

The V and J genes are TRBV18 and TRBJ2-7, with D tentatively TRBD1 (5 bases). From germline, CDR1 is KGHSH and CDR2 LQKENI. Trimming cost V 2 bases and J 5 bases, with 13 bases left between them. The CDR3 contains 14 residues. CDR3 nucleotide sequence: TGTGCCAGCTCACCAGTAGGGGTAGAGAACGAGCAGTACTTC. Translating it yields CASSPVGVENEQYF.

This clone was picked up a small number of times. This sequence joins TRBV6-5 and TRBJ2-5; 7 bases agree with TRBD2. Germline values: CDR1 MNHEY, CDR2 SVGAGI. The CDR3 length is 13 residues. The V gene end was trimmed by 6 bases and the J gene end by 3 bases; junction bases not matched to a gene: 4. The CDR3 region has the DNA TGTGCCAGCAGCCGGAGCGGGGAAGAGACCCAGTACTTC. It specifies CASSRSGEETQYF.

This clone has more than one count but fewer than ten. Written as DNA, the CDR3 is TGTGCCAGCAGCCGGACTAGCGGGGGGGCCAAAAACATTCAGTACTTC. This codes for CASSRTSGGAKNIQYF. The J gene is TRBJ2-4, the V gene TRBV7-2; 14 bases agree with TRBD2. This CDR3 comprises 16 residues. CDR1 is SGHTA, CDR2 FQGNSA, per germline. The ends lost 5 bases at V and 1 base at J; junction bases unmatched: 1.

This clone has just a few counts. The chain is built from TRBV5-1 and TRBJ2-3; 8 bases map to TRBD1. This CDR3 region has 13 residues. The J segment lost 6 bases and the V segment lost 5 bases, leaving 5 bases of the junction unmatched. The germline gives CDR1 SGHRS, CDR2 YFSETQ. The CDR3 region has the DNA TGCGCCAGCAGTTATCAGGGGGCCGATACGCAGTATTTT. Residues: CASSYQGADTQYF. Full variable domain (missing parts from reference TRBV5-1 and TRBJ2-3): KAGVTQTPRYLIKTRGQQVTLSCSPISGHRSVSWYQQTPGQGLQFLFEYFSETQRNKGNFPGRFSGRQFSNSRSEMNVSTLELGDSALYLCASSYQGADTQYFGPGTRLTVL.